Each of the 21 T cell receptor beta chains below was sequenced from the same sample in a study of cytomegalovirus exposure and HLA in healthy donors. PCR amplification relied on 60 Vbeta primers (plus 13 Jbeta primers). Sequencing was performed with immunoSEQ multiplex PCR; in TCRdb, only in-frame clones are kept and a portion is missing. This table holds fewer than 55,000 clones, about 71% found once. The sequenced sample consisted of PBMCs. Receptor source: a woman in her fifties or sixties in good health and CMV-seropositive.

V gene TRBV6-1 combines with J gene TRBJ1-5; D may be TRBD1 (6 bases). The CDR3 is 15 residues long. Trimming removed 6 bases from V and 3 bases from J, with 15 bases in between. Per germline, CDR1 MNHNS and CDR2 SASEGT. In DNA form, the CDR3 reads TGTGCCAGCAGCGGAGGACAGCCGGCCAATCAGCCCCAGCATTTT. Protein: CASSGGQPANQPQHF.

This clone was seen just once. This CDR3 reads CAISESVGGTQYF. Here the CDR3 DNA reads TGTGCCATCAGTGAGTCAGTGGGAGGTACGCAGTATTTT. This chain uses TRBV10-3 with TRBJ2-3; a weak D match, TRBD2 (6 bases). Trimming left V 0 bases short and J 8 bases short, with 9 bases between. Germline CDR1 ENHRY, CDR2 SYGVKD. The CDR3 sequence is 13 residues long.

The chain is built from TRBV7-6 and TRBJ1-4; D remains ambiguous. Trimming cost V 3 bases and J 0 bases, with 8 bases left between them. This CDR3 has 15 residues. CDR1 and CDR2 (germline): SGHVS, FNYEAQ. Here the CDR3 reads CASSFGPATNEKLFF. The DNA of the CDR3 is TGTGCCAGCAGCTTTGGGCCTGCAACTAATGAAAAACTGTTTTTT. The complete variable domain, with remaining parts taken from reference TRBV7-6 and TRBJ1-4, reads GAGVSQSPRYKVTKRGQDVALRCDPISGHVSLYWYRQALGQGPEFLTYFNYEAQQDKSGLPNDRFSAERPEGSISTLTIQRTEQRDSAMYRCASSFGPATNEKLFFGSGTQLSVL.

This chain links TRBV9 with TRBJ2-3; possibly TRBD2 for D (6 bases). The germline CDR1 and CDR2 sequences are SGDLS and YYNGEE. The V gene lost 0 bases and the J gene lost 1 base, with 12 bases spanning the gap. The CDR3 has 16 amino acids. The CDR3 protein is CASSVARIAGTDTQYF. The CDR3, as DNA: TGTGCCAGCAGCGTAGCTCGGATAGCGGGCACAGATACGCAGTATTTT.

V usage is TRBV7-2 and J usage is TRBJ2-5; the D gene is possibly TRBD1 (5 bases). Trimming took off 5 bases at V and 5 bases at J, with 9 bases between the two ends. CDR3 length: 12 residues. Germline CDR1 SGHTA, CDR2 FQGNSA. This CDR3 is CASSPKGETQYF. The CDR3 coding sequence is TGTGCCAGCAGCCCAAAGGGGGAGACCCAGTACTTC.

The chain couples TRBV29-1 to TRBJ2-6; TRBD1 agrees at 7 bases. V shed 7 bases, J shed 1 base, and the junction held 10 bases outside the gene matches. Germline V lookup: CDR1 SQVTM, CDR2 ANQGSEA. This CDR3 region has 16 residues. CDR3 coding DNA: TGCAGCGCTACGACAGGGACACTGTCTGGGGCCAACGTCCTGACTTTC. Protein sequence: CSATTGTLSGANVLTF.

This clone has just a few counts. The chain joins TRBV30 to TRBJ1-4, with no clear D. The germline CDR1 and CDR2 sequences are GTSNPN and SVGIG (reference sequence). The CDR3 runs 11 residues. V shed 1 base and J shed 8 bases, with 5 bases lying between them. The CDR3 sequence is CAWSEQEKLFF. Here the CDR3 DNA reads TGTGCCTGGAGTGAACAGGAAAAACTGTTTTTT.

This clone turned up a few times. This rearrangement joins TRBV18 to TRBJ1-2; 10 bases are a match to TRBD1. The CDR3 loop spans 15 amino acids. Germline V gene data show CDR1 as KGHSH and CDR2 as LQKENI. Trimming cost V 2 bases and J 6 bases; bases outside gene matches: 6. CDR3 sequence (DNA): TGTGCCAGCTCACCAGGAGACAGGGGGCAGGATGGCTACACCTTC. Translation gives CASSPGDRGQDGYTF.

V gene TRBV15 combines with J gene TRBJ2-3, with TRBD2 matching 11 bases. The germline gives CDR1 LNHNV, CDR2 YYDKDF (reference sequence). The V segment lost 4 bases and the J segment 4 bases; nucleotides outside the gene matches: 10. This CDR3 contains 17 residues. The CDR3 protein is CATSNSSGGPGPDTQYF. As DNA, the CDR3 is TGTGCCACCAGCAACTCTAGCGGGGGGCCGGGACCAGATACGCAGTATTTT.

This clone came up a few times. The J gene is TRBJ1-1, the V gene TRBV5-6; D is perhaps TRBD1 (5 bases). V was trimmed by 0 bases and J by 0 bases, leaving 15 bases between them. CDR1 and CDR2 from the germline V gene are SGHDT and YYEEEE. This CDR3 has 17 residues. CDR3 sequence: CASSLGAGNFMNTEAFF. CDR3 in DNA: TGTGCCAGCAGCTTGGGGGCAGGGAACTTTATGAACACTGAAGCTTTCTTT.

This clone was seen just once. The rearrangement uses TRBV4-3 and TRBJ2-3; 10 nucleotides agree with TRBD2. The CDR3 spans 16 residues. The germline V gene encodes CDR1 LGHNA and CDR2 YSLEER. Trimming cost V 0 bases and J 3 bases; bases outside gene matches: 3. In DNA form, the CDR3 reads TGCGCCAGCAGCCAAGATCCTAGCGGGAGAACAGATACGCAGTATTTT. Protein product: CASSQDPSGRTDTQYF.

In this sample, this clone turned up a few times. The chain employs TRBV7-2 and TRBJ2-2, with 8 nucleotides matching TRBD1. Per the germline V gene, CDR1 is SGHTA and CDR2 is FQGNSA. Trimming took 2 bases from V and 7 from J; bases not matched to a gene: 12. The CDR3 length is 17 residues. The CDR3 DNA reads TGTGCCAGCAGCTTATTGCGGACAGGGTTTAAGGACGGGGAGCTGTTTTTT. Protein product: CASSLLRTGFKDGELFF. The full variable domain, rest sourced from reference TRBV7-2 and TRBJ2-2, is GAGVSQSPSNKVTEKGKDVELRCDPISGHTALYWYRQSLGQGLEFLIYFQGNSAPDKSGLPSDRFSAERTGGSVSTLTIQRTQQEDSAVYLCASSLLRTGFKDGELFFGEGSRLTVL.

The genes are TRBV5-4 and TRBJ1-4; possible D gene TRBD1, 5 bases. Trimming shortened V by 0 bases and J by 5 bases, and 14 bases separated the two germline ends. From germline, CDR1 is SGHNT and CDR2 YYREEE (reference sequence). The CDR3 has 16 amino acids. The CDR3 loop is CASSLGQGGMNEKLFF. The DNA for the CDR3 is TGTGCCAGCAGCTTGGGGCAGGGCGGAATGAATGAAAAACTGTTTTTT.

This CDR3 reads CASSLARGGRGDEQFF. As DNA, the CDR3 is TGTGCCAGCAGCTTAGCGCGGGGGGGGAGGGGCGATGAGCAGTTCTTC. The gene calls are TRBV7-2 and TRBJ2-1; 9 bases fit TRBD2. Germline V gene sequence: CDR1 SGHTA, CDR2 FQGNSA. Unmatched junction bases numbered 8, after V lost 0 bases and J lost 8 bases. This CDR3 comprises 16 residues.

The CDR3 loop is CASSFFSGNTIYF. Written as DNA, the CDR3 is TGTGCCAGCAGTTTTTTCAGTGGAAACACCATATATTTT. This sequence joins TRBV28 and TRBJ1-3, with unresolved D. V was clipped by 3 bases and J by 3 bases, with 6 bases between them. The CDR3 sequence is 13 residues long. Germline values: CDR1 MDHEN, CDR2 SYDVKM.

The chain combines TRBV6-5 with TRBJ1-1, with D hard to call. Germline CDR1 and CDR2: MNHEY and SVGAGI. Trimming took off 4 bases at V and 1 base at J, with 7 bases between the two ends. This CDR3 spans 13 amino acids. CDR3 in amino acids: CASSSGRNTEAFF. CDR3 DNA sequence: TGTGCCAGCAGTTCCGGGAGGAACACTGAAGCTTTCTTT.

The rearrangement links TRBV9 to TRBJ1-3, with 9 bases fitting TRBD1. The V segment lost 3 bases and the J segment 8 bases; nucleotides outside the gene matches: 12. The CDR3 is made up of 16 amino acids. Germline V gene data show CDR1 as SGDLS and CDR2 as YYNGEE. The CDR3 DNA sequence: TGTGCCAGCAGCGCCAGAGGACAGGGGTTCGATGACACCATATATTTT. As protein: CASSARGQGFDDTIYF.

There are a few counts of this clone. J is TRBJ2-3 and V is TRBV19; 8 bases map to TRBD2. This CDR3 comprises 14 residues. The junction had 7 bases not matched to a gene; V was cut back by 6 bases and J by 5 bases. In germline, CDR1 is LNHDA, CDR2 SQIVND (reference sequence). CDR3 bases: TGTGCCAGTAGGAGGCGGGGGGAGAGAGATACGCAGTATTTT. Encoded protein: CASRRRGERDTQYF.

This chain's CDR3 is CASSLGQTYGYTF. The CDR3, as DNA: TGTGCCAGCAGTCTAGGACAGACCTATGGCTACACCTTC. This sequence joins TRBV5-4 and TRBJ1-2; a weak D match, TRBD1 (6 bases). V lost 5 bases, J lost 4 bases, and 12 bases lay in between. The CDR3 contains 13 residues. Germline V gene data show CDR1 as SGHNT and CDR2 as YYREEE (reference sequence). Combining the CDR3 with reference TRBV5-4 and TRBJ1-2 gives the whole variable domain ETGVTQSPTHLIKTRGQQVTLRCSSQSGHNTVSWYQQALGQGPQFIFQYYREEENGRGNFPPRFSGLQFPNYSSELNVNALELDDSALYLCASSLGQTYGYTFGSGTRLTVV.

This sequence joins TRBV7-2 and TRBJ1-1; 8 nucleotides agree with TRBD1. Germline V gives CDR1 SGHTA, CDR2 FQGNSA. V lost 5 bases and J lost 1; bases outside the gene matches: 9. CDR3 length: 16 amino acids. The CDR3 DNA follows: TGTGCCAGCAGCGGACAGGGACTCGTCCCGAACACTGAAGCTTTCTTT. This sequence encodes CASSGQGLVPNTEAFF.

This rearrangement joins TRBV5-1 to TRBJ2-7; D remains ambiguous. With 5 bases removed from V and 4 bases from J, the gap between germline ends came to 13 bases. The CDR3 totals 13 residues. Per the germline V gene, CDR1 is SGHRS and CDR2 is YFSETQ. CDR3 coding DNA: TGCGCCAGCAGGTTTAGTAGCACGTACGAGCAGTACTTC. This gives the protein CASRFSSTYEQYF.